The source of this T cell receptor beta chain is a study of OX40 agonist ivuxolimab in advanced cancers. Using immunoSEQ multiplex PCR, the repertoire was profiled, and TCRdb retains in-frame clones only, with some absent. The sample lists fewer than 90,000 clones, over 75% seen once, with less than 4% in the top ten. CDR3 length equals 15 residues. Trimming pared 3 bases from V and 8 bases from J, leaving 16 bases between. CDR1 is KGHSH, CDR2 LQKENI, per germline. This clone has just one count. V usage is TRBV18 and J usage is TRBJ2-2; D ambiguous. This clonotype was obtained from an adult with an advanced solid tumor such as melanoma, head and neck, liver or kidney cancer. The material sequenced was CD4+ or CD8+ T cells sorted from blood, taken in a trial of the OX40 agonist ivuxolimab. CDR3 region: CASSPLGNLPGELFF. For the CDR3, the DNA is TGTGCCAGCTCACCGCTCGGCAACCTTCCAGGGGAGCTGTTTTTT.